These 6 T cell receptor beta chains were all obtained from the same sample, sequenced in a study of blood T cell repertoires in COVID-19. The table came from immunoSEQ multiplex PCR; TCRdb's copy has only in-frame clones and leaves some out. The sample has 160,000 or so clones, approximately 81% seen once. Input material: PBMCs or T cells enriched from blood (not recorded which). These receptors originate from a woman aged 45-60 years who had recovered from COVID-19.

The chain combines TRBV4-2 with TRBJ1-6; weak D call: TRBD1 (6 bases). Germline CDR1 and CDR2: LGHNA and YNFKEQ. The CDR3 has 17 amino acids. V lost 0 bases to trimming and J lost 6 bases, with 15 bases between them. CDR3 residues: CASSQEVGGEANSPLHF. The CDR3 nucleotides read TGTGCCAGCAGCCAAGAAGTAGGGGGTGAGGCTAATTCACCCCTCCACTTT.

V is TRBV28 and J is TRBJ2-7, with 13 bases matching TRBD2. Germline V gene lookup returns CDR1 MDHEN and CDR2 SYDVKM. The V segment lost 5 bases and the J segment 6 bases; nucleotides outside the gene matches: 7. This CDR3 is built from 15 residues. This CDR3 reads CASSPGTSGKSEQYF. The CDR3 bases are TGTGCCAGCAGTCCCGGGACTAGCGGGAAGAGCGAGCAGTACTTC.

J is TRBJ2-5 and V is TRBV7-2; possible D gene TRBD2, 6 bases. The V end lost 7 bases, the J end lost 6 bases, and 15 bases lay between the germline ends. CDR1 SGHTA and CDR2 FQGNSA come from the germline V gene. This CDR3 contains 13 residues. In DNA, the CDR3 is TGTGCCAGCAACCTAAGCCGCGGGAAGACCCAGTACTTC. It translates to CASNLSRGKTQYF.

This clone came up once. The chain recombines TRBV29-1 with TRBJ2-7, with 9 bases that match TRBD1. The germline CDR1 and CDR2 sequences are SQVTM and ANQGSEA. The trim removed 6 bases at V and 6 bases at J, leaving 18 bases unmatched. The CDR3 loop spans 16 amino acids. CDR3 amino acids: CSVPRDREGYNGEQYF. The CDR3 DNA follows: TGCAGCGTCCCAAGGGACAGGGAAGGCTACAATGGCGAGCAGTACTTC.

The gene calls are TRBV7-2 and TRBJ1-2; D unresolved. The CDR3 totals 14 residues. Germline lookup yields CDR1 SGHTA and CDR2 FQGNSA. V was trimmed by 5 bases and J by 4 bases, leaving 14 bases between them. Here the CDR3 DNA reads TGTGCCAGCAGCGCCCGACTGACTCGCTATGGCTACACCTTC. Protein: CASSARLTRYGYTF.

The CDR3 spells CASSPGGSSPLHF. CDR3 DNA: TGTGCCAGTTCCCCAGGAGGGTCCTCACCCCTCCACTTT. This chain links TRBV28 with TRBJ1-6; D is ambiguous. Germline V gene lookup returns CDR1 MDHEN and CDR2 SYDVKM. The V gene lost 9 bases and the J gene lost 10 bases, with 16 bases spanning the gap. The CDR3 contains 13 residues.